This T cell receptor beta chain came from a study of blood T cell repertoires in COVID-19. Profiled with immunoSEQ multiplex PCR; TCRdb holds only in-frame clones, not every one. This table has 150,000 to 180,000 clones, just under 85% appearing once. This clone was found a few times. This CDR3 is built from 15 residues. Germline V gene data show CDR1 as MNHEY and CDR2 as SMNVEV (reference sequence). The V end was cut by 1 base, the J end by 4 bases, with 11 bases between. This sequence originates from a woman in her fifties or sixties with acute or convalescent COVID-19. The chain joins TRBV27 to TRBJ1-5; TRBD1 might be the D (5 bases). The sample comprised peripheral blood. For the CDR3, the DNA is TGTGCCAGCAGTTTATGGGGGGGAAGGAATCAGCCCCAGCATTTT. This translates into CASSLWGGRNQPQHF.